What follows is one TCR beta chain and its context. This clone's antigen is unknown. An end of the junction differs from the germline gene, which may be a read error. Library prep was done by the immunoSEQ multiplex PCR assay. TCRdb mirrors the immuneACCESS table, restricted to in-frame sequences. Some clones are absent from its copies; in checked studies, under half trace to an unresolved V gene, and the reason for the others is unknown. This sample holds more than 10,000 clones; roughly 80% were observed only once. Together, the top ten hold roughly 12% of the sample. Sequences SEHNR (CDR1) and FQNEAQ (CDR2) are obtained from the germline V gene (reference sequence). CDR3 length: 13 amino acids, cysteine to phenylalanine. Only CDR3 DNA remains: 39 bases, in frame from the first base. The sample belongs to a study of T cell changes during pregnancy in multiple sclerosis (dated by TCRdb to about 2019). Background for the entire study: Changes in the T cell repertoire over the course of pregnancy were examined in this study in women with multiple sclerosis.

The TCR sequence derives from a female donor in good health, enrolled as a control in a pregnancy study. Sample: CD8+ T cells from peripheral blood mononuclear cells, taken after pregnancy. The sequence is built from TRBV7-9 and TRBJ1-1; TRBD1 matches 10 bases in the middle. The DNA sequence is given as TGTGCCAGCAGCTGGAGGGACAGGGGTGTATACAGCTTT. The encoded protein is CASSWRDRGVYSF.